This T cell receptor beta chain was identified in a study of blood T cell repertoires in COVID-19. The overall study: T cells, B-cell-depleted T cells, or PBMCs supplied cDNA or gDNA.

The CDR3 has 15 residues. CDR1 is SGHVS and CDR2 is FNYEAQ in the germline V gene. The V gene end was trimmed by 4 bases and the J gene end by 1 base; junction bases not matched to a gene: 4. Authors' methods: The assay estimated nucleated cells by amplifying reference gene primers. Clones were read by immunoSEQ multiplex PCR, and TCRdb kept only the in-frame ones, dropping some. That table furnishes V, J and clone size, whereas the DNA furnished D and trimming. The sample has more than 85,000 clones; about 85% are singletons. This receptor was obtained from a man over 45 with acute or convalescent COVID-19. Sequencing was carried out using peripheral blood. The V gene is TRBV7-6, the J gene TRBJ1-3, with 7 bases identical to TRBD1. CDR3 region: CASSSRGRSGNTIYF. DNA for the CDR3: TGTGCCAGCAGCTCAAGGGGGCGATCTGGAAACACCATATATTTT.